Listed here is a single T cell receptor beta chain. CDR1 is SGHTA and CDR2 is FQGTGA in the germline V gene. This CDR3 spans 13 amino acids. Trimming cost V 6 bases and J 2 bases, with 10 bases left between them. Authors' analysis steps: Reference gene primer amplification yielded estimated nucleated cell counts. Measured with immunoSEQ multiplex PCR; TCRdb has only the in-frame clones, and not every one. For V, J and clone size, that table is used; D and trimming come from the DNA. The sample contains about 260,000 clones, approximately 80% of which appear only once. This sample was included in a study of blood T cell repertoires in COVID-19. Study background: Acute and convalescent COVID-19 samples came from the United States, Italy and Spain. T cells, B-cell-depleted T cells, or PBMCs provided the cDNA or gDNA that served as material.

This TCR came from an elderly woman with acute or convalescent COVID-19. The source material was peripheral blood. The rearrangement links TRBV7-3 to TRBJ1-1; tentatively, D is TRBD1 (6 bases). In nucleotides, the CDR3 is TGTGCCAGCAGTACAGGGTATAACACTGAAGCTTTCTTT. Translating it yields CASSTGYNTEAFF.